The table lists the clone carrying this T cell receptor beta chain with a few counts. Its antigen remains unidentified. This entry belongs to a study of shared clonotypes between healthy human individuals. Study-wide context: The study used three CD4 naive, three CD4 memory, two CD8 naive and one CD8 memory plate per donor.

Each sample came from a Caucasian adult donor living in Nashville, Tennessee. From germline, CDR1 is MDHEN and CDR2 SYDVKM. V shed 7 bases and J 5 bases; nucleotides not matched to a gene: 5. This CDR3 has 13 residues. Whole-study results and caveats: Larger richness was generally estimated for naive than memory subsets.

Generated by immunoSEQ multiplex PCR, the TCRdb table keeps only in-frame clones and is missing some. The sample yields 2,500,000 or so clones, less than 95% seen once. The chain carries TRBV28 and TRBJ1-1; TRBD1 agrees at 9 bases. Sequencing used naive CD4+ T cells from PBMCs. Subset here: CD45RA+ positively selected. The receptor was derived from a man aged 18 to 30 in good health. Some clones in this sample may be carry-over from other donors' samples. DNA for the CDR3: TGTGCCAGCAATACCGGACAGGGGACTGAAGCTTTCTTT. Its protein product is CASNTGQGTEAFF. Full variable domain (rest looked up from reference TRBV28 and TRBJ1-1): DVKVTQSSRYLVKRTGEKVFLECVQDMDHENMFWYRQDPGLGLRLIYFSYDVKMKEKGDIPEGYSVSREKKERFSLILESASTNQTSMYLCASNTGQGTEAFFGQGTRLTVV.